This TCR beta chain is drawn from a study of control samples from healthy donors and cancer patients. The CDR3 length is 14 residues. Trimming left V 4 bases short and J 3 bases short, with 12 bases between. Germline CDR1 reads SEHNR; CDR2 reads FQNEAQ (reference sequence). The protocol was immunoSEQ multiplex PCR, while the TCRdb copy is restricted to in-frame clones and leaves out a portion. The repertoire holds 65,000 to 95,000 clones, around 87% seen once, with 20% in the top ten. The receptor's source is a man between 45 and 60 years old in good health. The rearrangement links TRBV7-9 to TRBJ1-1; tentatively, D is TRBD1 (5 bases). The source material was blood. The CDR3 DNA is TGTGCCAGCAGCTCCCTGGGGGGAGACACTGAAGCTTTCTTT. This codes for CASSSLGGDTEAFF.